Below are 17 T cell receptor beta chains sequenced from a single sample in a study of blood T cell repertoires in COVID-19. Some clones are missing from TCRdb's copy, which holds only in-frame ones; the method was immunoSEQ multiplex PCR. The table includes roughly 330,000 clones, approximately 88% detected once. The sequenced material came from PBMCs or T cells enriched from blood (not recorded which). These receptors all stem from a man younger than 40 who had recovered from COVID-19.

The genes are TRBV6-1 and TRBJ2-7, with 7 bases lining up with TRBD1. V lost 3 bases, J lost 0 bases, and 5 bases stayed unmatched. The CDR3 covers 15 residues. Germline V gene sequence: CDR1 MNHNS, CDR2 SASEGT. CDR3 residues: CASSEQQGPSYEQYF. In nucleotides, the CDR3 is TGTGCCAGCAGTGAGCAACAGGGGCCCTCCTACGAGCAGTACTTC.

V gene TRBV20-1 combines with J gene TRBJ2-7; the D gene is possibly TRBD2 (5 bases). This CDR3 comprises 11 residues. Germline CDR1 and CDR2: DFQATT and SNEGSKA (reference sequence). Deletions cut 4 bases from V and 3 bases from J, with 7 bases between. This chain's CDR3 is CSANRGYEQYF. For the CDR3, the DNA is TGCAGTGCTAATCGGGGCTACGAGCAGTACTTC.

The gene calls are TRBV6-5 and TRBJ1-1; D is undetermined. CDR1 is MNHEY and CDR2 is SVGAGI in the germline V gene. The CDR3 runs 13 residues. Between the trimmed V and J ends, which lost 2 bases and 4 bases, there was a span of 8 bases. CDR3 DNA sequence: TGTGCCAGCAGTTACGGGCAAATCACTGAAGCTTTCTTT. This gives the protein CASSYGQITEAFF.

This clone has just a few counts. The CDR3 DNA is TGTGCGAGCTACGGGACAGTTACCCAAGCTTTCTTT. Protein sequence: CASYGTVTQAFF. The V call is TRBV6-5, the J call TRBJ1-1, with 7 bases fitting TRBD1. CDR1 MNHEY and CDR2 SVGAGI come from the germline V gene. The CDR3 has 12 residues.

This sequence joins TRBV7-9 and TRBJ2-2, with 9 bases that match TRBD1. V lost 5 bases, J lost 0 bases, and 13 bases stayed unmatched. This CDR3 region has 19 residues. Germline V gene data show CDR1 as SEHNR and CDR2 as FQNEAQ (reference sequence). The CDR3 is CASSNRQGERVPNTGELFF. Written as DNA, the CDR3 is TGTGCCAGCAGCAACCGACAGGGGGAGAGGGTGCCGAACACCGGGGAGCTGTTTTTT.

V gene TRBV7-2 combines with J gene TRBJ2-4; TRBD1 matches 7 bases. CDR3 length equals 16 residues. Germline-derived CDR1 and CDR2 are SGHTA and FQGNSA. V was clipped by 4 bases and J by 3 bases; unmatched bases: 9. The CDR3 here is CASSSRQGRGKNIQYF. The CDR3 nucleotides are TGTGCCAGCAGCTCGCGACAGGGTCGGGGCAAAAACATTCAGTACTTC.

The rearrangement links TRBV19 to TRBJ1-1, with TRBD1 matching over 8 bases. The trim removed 6 bases at V and 6 bases at J, leaving 9 bases unmatched. Germline V gene data show CDR1 as LNHDA and CDR2 as SQIVND (reference sequence). The CDR3 is made up of 14 amino acids. The CDR3 bases are TGTGCCAGTAGATATACAGGGGGAGGACCTGAAGCTTTCTTT. This translates into CASRYTGGGPEAFF. Together with reference TRBV19 and TRBJ1-1, the CDR3 gives the full variable domain: DGGITQSPKYLFRKEGQNVTLSCEQNLNHDAMYWYRQDPGQGLRLIYYSQIVNDFQKGDIAEGYSVSREKKESFPLTVTSAQKNPTAFYLCASRYTGGGPEAFFGQGTRLTVV.

The chain is built from TRBV11-2 and TRBJ2-2, with D possibly matching TRBD1 (5 bases). V was shortened by 5 bases and J by 0 bases, with 10 bases between the two germline ends. The length of the CDR3 is 15 residues. The germline CDR1 and CDR2 sequences are SGHAT and FQNNGV. This CDR3 reads CASSRTFANTGELFF. The CDR3 nucleotides are TGTGCCAGCAGCCGGACATTCGCGAACACCGGGGAGCTGTTTTTT.

The chain is built from TRBV7-2 and TRBJ2-7; D possibly corresponds to TRBD2 (6 bases). V dropped 6 bases and J dropped 0 bases, with 15 bases sitting between them. CDR1 is SGHTA, CDR2 FQGNSA, per germline. This CDR3 has 15 amino acids. The CDR3 DNA reads as TGTGCCAGCAGACGCGGCGGGGCCAACTCCTACGAGCAGTACTTC. Translating it yields CASRRGGANSYEQYF.

This clone is a singleton in its sample. The gene calls are TRBV6-4 and TRBJ2-7; D is possibly TRBD2 (6 bases). The V end lost 7 bases, the J end lost 2 bases, and 6 bases lay between the germline ends. Germline CDR1 is MRHNA and CDR2 is SNTAGT. The CDR3 has 11 amino acids. The CDR3 sequence is CASTGAYEQYF. CDR3 nucleotides: TGTGCCAGCACGGGGGCCTACGAGCAGTACTTC.

DNA for the CDR3: TGTGCCAGCAGTAACAGACCCTACGAGCAGTACTTC. This gives the protein CASSNRPYEQYF. The V call is TRBV6-2 or TRBV6-3, the J call TRBJ2-7; D unclear. This CDR3 region has 12 residues. V dropped 5 bases and J dropped 2 bases, with 7 bases sitting between them. The germline CDR1 and CDR2 sequences are MNHEY and SVGEGT.

This sequence joins TRBV30 and TRBJ1-5; maybe TRBD1 (5 bases). Trimming shortened V by 0 bases and J by 5 bases, and 14 bases separated the two germline ends. Germline V gives CDR1 GTSNPN, CDR2 SVGIG (reference sequence). The CDR3 has 15 residues. The CDR3 DNA sequence: TGTGCCTGGAGTGTAACACTTCGGGGGGATCAGCCCCAGCATTTT. Its translation: CAWSVTLRGDQPQHF.

The genes are TRBV20-1 and TRBJ2-7, with 8 bases lining up with TRBD2. The V gene end was trimmed by 3 bases and the J gene end by 2 bases; junction bases not matched to a gene: 0. The length of the CDR3 is 12 residues. CDR1 and CDR2 (germline): DFQATT, SNEGSKA (reference sequence). CDR3 sequence reads: CSASSGAYEQYF. The CDR3 DNA sequence: TGCAGTGCTAGTAGCGGGGCCTACGAGCAGTACTTC.

J is TRBJ2-7 and V is TRBV6-5, with 8 bases identical to TRBD1. The CDR3 extends over 14 amino acids. J was trimmed by 1 base and V by 7 bases; bases with no gene match: 6. CDR1 is MNHEY, CDR2 SVGAGI, per germline. The CDR3 bases are TGTGCCAGCAAGGGCAGGGGGCATTCCTACGAGCAGTACTTC. This gives the protein CASKGRGHSYEQYF.

The chain has TRBV11-3 and TRBJ1-1; unclear D gene. The CDR3 contains 14 residues. V lost 1 base and J 5 bases, leaving 11 bases between the germline ends. Germline assignment: CDR1 SGHNT and CDR2 YENEEA. CDR3 sequence (DNA): TGTGCCAGCAGCTTAGCTGGGCGGGGAACTGAAGCTTTCTTT. Translation: CASSLAGRGTEAFF.

The CDR3 region has the DNA TGTGCCTGGAGCTATGGAGGGAGCAATCAGCCCCAGCATTTT. As protein: CAWSYGGSNQPQHF. The V call is TRBV30, the J call TRBJ1-5; no clear D gene. This CDR3 has 14 amino acids. Looked up from germline, CDR1 is GTSNPN and CDR2 is SVGIG (reference sequence). V gave up 3 bases and J gave up 1 base, with 10 bases separating them. Based on the CDR3 plus reference TRBV30 and TRBJ1-5, the full variable domain is SQTIHQWPATLVQPVGSPLSLECTVEGTSNPNLYWYRQAAGRGLQLLFYSVGIGQISSEVPQNLSASRPQDRQFILSSKKLLLSDSGFYLCAWSYGGSNQPQHFGDGTRLSIL.

This rearrangement joins TRBV10-3 to TRBJ2-7, with 8 positions matching TRBD2. In germline, CDR1 is ENHRY, CDR2 SYGVKD. The CDR3 loop spans 13 amino acids. Losses at the gene ends were 6 bases for V and 1 base for J; bases not matched to a gene: 2. The CDR3 region is CAIRSGGSYEQYF. CDR3 bases: TGTGCCATCAGGAGCGGGGGATCCTACGAGCAGTACTTC.